This T cell receptor beta chain is drawn from a study of CD8 T cells in ankylosing spondylitis. Study observations and caveats: There were earlier reports of some motif variants in reactive arthritis synovial fluid and blood.

The germline CDR1 and CDR2 sequences are SGHRS and YFSETQ. V dropped 4 bases and J dropped 3 bases, with 17 bases sitting between them. The CDR3 has 15 amino acids. This clonotype was observed at least ten times. What it binds is not known. Via MiXCR, TCRdb re-called the 5' RACE reads, giving one row per CDR3 protein. This sample has some 130,000 distinct CDR3 sequences, with 10% to 12% found just once. The chain links TRBV5-1 to TRBJ2-7; no firm D call. The sequencing sample was made of blood, either unsorted or a sorted T cell fraction (not recorded which). The source of this sequence is a female donor with ankylosing spondylitis or in good health (not recorded which). CDR3 nucleotides: TGCGCCAGCAGCGACGAGGTGGCCTCCATCTACGAGCAGTACTTC. The encoded protein is CASSDEVASIYEQYF.